These T cell receptor beta chains were read from a single sample in a study of a mutant IDH1 vaccine in newly diagnosed glioma. No cognate antigen is known for these TCRs. Sequencing used immunoSEQ multiplex PCR; TCRdb keeps in-frame clones, though not all of them. The table records roughly 60,000 clones, around 83% of them present only once. Sequenced material: PBMCs, taken from a glioma patient whose treatment included an IDH1 peptide vaccine. The receptors come from a young man with glioma. Each CDR3 is given with its conserved first and last residue. Fields, in order: D gene, V gene, J gene, clone size, CDR3 DNA, CDR3 protein. The D gene is left open where the match is weak. Rows may omit the clone size; those that give it use once, few, many or a size class.

d_gene: .; v_gene: TRBV6-1; j_gene: TRBJ1-2; abundance: .; CDR3nt: TGTGCCAGCAGCGAAATTTTGGGAAGGGGCTACACCTTC; CDR3aa: CASSEILGRGYTF
d_gene: .; v_gene: TRBV7-2; j_gene: TRBJ1-5; abundance: .; CDR3nt: TGTGCCAGCAGCTTAGATCTAAGGGGACAGCCCCAGCATTTT; CDR3aa: CASSLDLRGQPQHF
d_gene: TRBD1; v_gene: TRBV19; j_gene: TRBJ1-4; abundance: .; CDR3nt: TGTGCCAGTAGTAAACTGGACAGGGCGGCTAATGAAAAACTGTTTTTT; CDR3aa: CASSKLDRAANEKLFF
d_gene: TRBD2; v_gene: TRBV9; j_gene: TRBJ2-7; abundance: .; CDR3nt: TGTGCCAGCAGCGGAGGAAGCACTAGCGGGGGGGCCCTATTTGGGCAGTACTTC; CDR3aa: CASSGGSTSGGALFGQYF
d_gene: .; v_gene: TRBV18; j_gene: TRBJ1-1; abundance: .; CDR3nt: TGTGCCAGCTCACCACCGAGGGAGGGCCCTGAAGCTTTCTTT; CDR3aa: CASSPPREGPEAFF
d_gene: .; v_gene: TRBV5-6; j_gene: TRBJ2-2; abundance: .; CDR3nt: TGTGCCAGCAGCTTGGGAGGGGATGTGGTCGGGGAGCTGTTTTTT; CDR3aa: CASSLGGDVVGELFF
d_gene: TRBD1; v_gene: TRBV27; j_gene: TRBJ1-5; abundance: .; CDR3nt: TGTGCCAGCAGTTGGACCCGGACAGGGTACAATCAGCCCCAGCATTTT; CDR3aa: CASSWTRTGYNQPQHF
d_gene: .; v_gene: TRBV5-1; j_gene: TRBJ2-5; abundance: .; CDR3nt: TGCGCCAGCAGCTTGGGGGGACAAGAGACCCAGTACTTC; CDR3aa: CASSLGGQETQYF
d_gene: TRBD1; v_gene: TRBV9; j_gene: TRBJ2-6; abundance: .; CDR3nt: TGTGCCAGCAGCGATTCCACCGGGACAGGTTCCTCTGGGGCCAACGTCCTGACTTTC; CDR3aa: CASSDSTGTGSSGANVLTF
d_gene: TRBD1; v_gene: TRBV5-1; j_gene: TRBJ1-2; abundance: .; CDR3nt: TGCGCCAGCAGCTTGGAGGCAGGGGGCTATGGCTACACCTTC; CDR3aa: CASSLEAGGYGYTF
d_gene: .; v_gene: TRBV5-6; j_gene: TRBJ1-1; abundance: .; CDR3nt: TGTGCCAGCGATAGAGGGAGGGAGAACACTGAAGCTTTCTTT; CDR3aa: CASDRGRENTEAFF
d_gene: .; v_gene: TRBV19; j_gene: TRBJ1-3; abundance: .; CDR3nt: TGTGCCAGTAGTATCTGGATATCTGAGAGCTCTGGAAACACCATATATTTT; CDR3aa: CASSIWISESSGNTIYF
d_gene: TRBD1; v_gene: TRBV7-6; j_gene: TRBJ1-6; abundance: .; CDR3nt: TGTGCCAGCAGGTCGTCGCAGGGGGCAGGTTCACCCCTCCACTTT; CDR3aa: CASRSSQGAGSPLHF
d_gene: TRBD1; v_gene: TRBV28; j_gene: TRBJ2-5; abundance: .; CDR3nt: TGTGCCAGCTCCAACATCAGGGGGCTCATGAAGACCCAGTACTTC; CDR3aa: CASSNIRGLMKTQYF
d_gene: TRBD1; v_gene: TRBV15; j_gene: TRBJ2-2; abundance: .; CDR3nt: TGTGCCACCAGCACCCAGACAGGGAACACCGGGGAGCTATTTTTT; CDR3aa: CATSTQTGNTGELFF
d_gene: .; v_gene: TRBV5-4; j_gene: TRBJ1-2; abundance: .; CDR3nt: TGTGCCAGCAGCTGGGGGAAAGGGAGCTATGGCTACACCTTC; CDR3aa: CASSWGKGSYGYTF
d_gene: .; v_gene: TRBV5-5; j_gene: TRBJ1-4; abundance: .; CDR3nt: TGTGCCAGCAGCTTGGAGAGCCGGACAACTAATGAAAAACTGTTTTTT; CDR3aa: CASSLESRTTNEKLFF
d_gene: .; v_gene: TRBV19; j_gene: TRBJ1-5; abundance: .; CDR3nt: TGTGCCAGTAGTCACCAGACCTCCAGTTTTAGCAATCAGCCCCAGCATTTT; CDR3aa: CASSHQTSSFSNQPQHF
d_gene: TRBD1; v_gene: TRBV5-4; j_gene: TRBJ2-2; abundance: .; CDR3nt: TGTGCCAGCAGCTTGGTAGGACAGGGTCGCACCGGGGAGCTGTTTTTT; CDR3aa: CASSLVGQGRTGELFF
d_gene: .; v_gene: TRBV5-5; j_gene: TRBJ1-2; abundance: few; CDR3nt: TGTGCCAGCAGGCCTTTTGACACAACCTATGGCTACACCTTC; CDR3aa: CASRPFDTTYGYTF